This T cell receptor beta chain was identified during a study of T cell responses to AZD1222 COVID-19 vaccine. The study, taken as a whole, reports: Clonal diversity was possibly underestimated, and the donors were mostly white British, with more females.

This clone was seen a few times. Its antigen remains unidentified. Using immunoSEQ multiplex PCR, the repertoire was profiled, and TCRdb retains in-frame clones only, with some absent. This table holds roughly 140,000 clones, 88% found once. This CDR3 spans 13 amino acids. V was shortened by 8 bases and J by 6 bases, with 13 bases between the two germline ends. Germline V gene sequence: CDR1 MNHEY, CDR2 SVGAGI. The source is an adult in good health. This material consisted of peripheral blood, taken on day 0 of MenACWY control vaccination. This chain uses TRBV6-5 with TRBJ2-2, with a tentative D call TRBD2 (5 bases). CDR3 loop: CASASTIPGELFF. The CDR3, as DNA: TGTGCCAGCGCTAGCACTATCCCCGGGGAGCTGTTTTTT.